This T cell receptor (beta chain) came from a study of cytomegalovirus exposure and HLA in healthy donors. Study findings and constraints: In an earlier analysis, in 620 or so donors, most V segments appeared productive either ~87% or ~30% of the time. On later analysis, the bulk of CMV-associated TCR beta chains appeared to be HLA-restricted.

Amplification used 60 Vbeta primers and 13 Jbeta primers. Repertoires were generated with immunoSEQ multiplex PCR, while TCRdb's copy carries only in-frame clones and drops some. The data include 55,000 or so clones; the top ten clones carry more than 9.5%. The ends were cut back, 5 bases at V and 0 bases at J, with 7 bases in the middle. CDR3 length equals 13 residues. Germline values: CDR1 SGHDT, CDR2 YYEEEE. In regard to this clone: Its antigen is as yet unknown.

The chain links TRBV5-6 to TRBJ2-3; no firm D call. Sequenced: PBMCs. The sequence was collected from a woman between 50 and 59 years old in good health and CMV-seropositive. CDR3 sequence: CASSRDSTDTQYF. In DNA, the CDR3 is TGTGCCAGCAGTAGAGATAGCACAGATACGCAGTATTTT.